The clone carrying this T cell receptor beta chain was observed a handful of times. This CDR3 is 16 amino acids long. Germline CDR1 KGHDR, CDR2 SFDVKD. V shed 2 bases, J shed 5 bases, and the junction held 9 bases outside the gene matches. The protocol was immunoSEQ multiplex PCR, while the TCRdb copy is restricted to in-frame clones and leaves out a portion. The sample holds roughly 250,000 clones; 86% are singletons and the top ten take 3% to 4%. This sample was included in a study of blood T cell repertoires in COVID-19. Looking at the study overall: Whether acute or convalescent, the COVID-19 samples came from the United States, Italy and Spain. The cDNA or gDNA used as material had been derived from T cells, B-cell-depleted T cells, or PBMCs.

Categorization into cohorts depended on clinical history that participants reported. Sequenced input: PBMCs or T cells enriched from blood (not recorded which). The rearrangement uses TRBV24-1 and TRBJ2-5, with 8 nucleotides matching TRBD1. The TCR originated in a woman aged 40 to 50 with acute COVID-19. The CDR3 bases are TGTGCCACCAGTGATTCCAACAGGGGGGTCTGGGAGACCCAGTACTTC. This sequence encodes CATSDSNRGVWETQYF.